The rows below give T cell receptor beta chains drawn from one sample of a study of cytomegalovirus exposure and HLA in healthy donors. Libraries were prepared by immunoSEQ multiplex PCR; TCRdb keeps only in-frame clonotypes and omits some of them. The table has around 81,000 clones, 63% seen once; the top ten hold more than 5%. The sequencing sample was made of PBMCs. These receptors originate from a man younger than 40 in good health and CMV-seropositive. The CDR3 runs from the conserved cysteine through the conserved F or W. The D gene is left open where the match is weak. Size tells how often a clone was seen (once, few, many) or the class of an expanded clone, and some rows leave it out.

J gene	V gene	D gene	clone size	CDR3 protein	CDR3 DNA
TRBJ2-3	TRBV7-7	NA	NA	CASSLDRADTQYF	TGTGCTAGCAGCTTGGACAGAGCAGATACGCAGTATTTT
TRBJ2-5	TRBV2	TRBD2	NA	CASSELAGQETQYF	TGTGCCAGCAGTGAACTAGCGGGACAAGAGACCCAGTACTTC
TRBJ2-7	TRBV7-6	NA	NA	CASSSASFSHEQYF	TGTGCCAGCAGCTCAGCTAGCTTCAGCCACGAGCAGTACTTC
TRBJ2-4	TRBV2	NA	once	CASCGVRVRRPPKNIQYF	TGTGCCAGCTGTGGGGTCAGGGTTCGTCGTCCTCCCAAAAACATTCAGTACTTC
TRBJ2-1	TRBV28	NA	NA	CASSTPRAYNEQFF	TGTGCCAGCAGTACCCCCAGGGCGTACAATGAGCAGTTCTTC
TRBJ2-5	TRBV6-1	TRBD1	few	CASSGQGTETQYF	TGTGCCAGCAGTGGACAGGGGACGGAGACCCAGTACTTC
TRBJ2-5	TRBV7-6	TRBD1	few	CASSSYRGWEQYF	TGTGCCAGCAGCTCCTACAGGGGGTGGGAGCAGTACTTC
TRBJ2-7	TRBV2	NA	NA	CASKEGSYEQYF	TGTGCCAGCAAGGAGGGGTCATACGAGCAGTACTTC
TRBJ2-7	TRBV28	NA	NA	CAARKPAAYEQYF	TGTGCGGCCAGGAAGCCGGCCGCCTACGAGCAGTACTTC
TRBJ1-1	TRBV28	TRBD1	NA	CASNHGQGRTEAFF	TGTGCCAGCAATCACGGACAGGGCAGGACTGAAGCTTTCTTT
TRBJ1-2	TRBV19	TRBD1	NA	CASSTRQGTDTF	TGTGCCAGTAGTACCCGACAGGGAACCGACACCTTC
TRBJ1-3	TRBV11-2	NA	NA	CASSQDSTSGNTIYF	TGTGCCAGCAGTCAGGACAGTACCTCTGGAAACACCATATATTTT
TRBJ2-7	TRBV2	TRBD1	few	CASSGTGEQYF	TGTGCCAGCAGCGGGACAGGGGAGCAGTACTTC
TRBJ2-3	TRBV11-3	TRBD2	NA	CASSLLAGVADTQYF	TGTGCCAGCAGCTTACTAGCGGGAGTTGCAGATACGCAGTATTTT
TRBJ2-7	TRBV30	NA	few	CAWSVVGRLVVDEQYF	TGTGCCTGGAGTGTAGTCGGCAGGTTGGTTGTGGACGAGCAGTACTTC
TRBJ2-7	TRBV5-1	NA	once	CASSLASEQYF	TGCGCCAGCAGCCTGGCCTCCGAGCAGTACTTC
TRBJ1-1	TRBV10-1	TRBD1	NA	CASSPDRGEAFF	TGCGCCAGCAGTCCTGACAGGGGCGAAGCTTTCTTT
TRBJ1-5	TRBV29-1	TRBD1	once	CSVQDRANQPQHF	TGCAGCGTTCAGGACAGGGCCAATCAGCCCCAGCATTTT
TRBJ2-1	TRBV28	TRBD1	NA	CATENRGQAYNEQFF	TGTGCCACCGAAAACAGGGGGCAGGCCTACAATGAGCAGTTCTTC
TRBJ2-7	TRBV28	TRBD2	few	CASSPFTPGLAGVPHEQYF	TGTGCCAGCAGTCCCTTCACCCCGGGACTAGCGGGAGTCCCCCACGAGCAGTACTTC
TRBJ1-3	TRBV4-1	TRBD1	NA	CASSLWTGVDLSGNTIYF	TGCGCCAGCAGCCTCTGGACAGGGGTCGATCTCTCTGGAAACACCATATATTTT
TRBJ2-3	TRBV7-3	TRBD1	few	CASSPQGGTDTQYF	TGTGCCAGCAGCCCCCAGGGGGGCACAGATACGCAGTATTTT
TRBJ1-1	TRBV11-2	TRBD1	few	CASSLDDRENTEAFF	TGTGCCAGCAGCTTAGACGACAGGGAGAACACTGAAGCTTTCTTT
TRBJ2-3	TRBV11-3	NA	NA	CASSLSGLDTQYF	TGTGCCAGCAGCTTATCGGGATTAGATACGCAGTATTTT
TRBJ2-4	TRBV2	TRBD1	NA	CASRETGGGKNIQYF	TGTGCCAGCAGGGAGACAGGGGGTGGCAAAAACATTCAGTACTTC
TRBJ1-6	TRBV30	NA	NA	CAWSISRSTFNSPLHF	TGTGCCTGGAGTATATCCAGATCCACGTTTAATTCACCCCTCCACTTT
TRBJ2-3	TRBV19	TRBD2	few	CASSRGLASTDTQYF	TGTGCCAGTAGCCGGGGACTAGCGAGCACAGATACGCAGTATTTT
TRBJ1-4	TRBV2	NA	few	CASSHPTATNEKLFF	TGTGCCAGCAGCCACCCGACAGCAACTAATGAAAAACTGTTTTTT
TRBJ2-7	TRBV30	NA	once	CAWTGAYEQYF	TGTGCCTGGACGGGAGCCTACGAGCAGTACTTC
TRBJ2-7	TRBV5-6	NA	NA	CASSTGPIRELYEQYF	TGTGCCAGCAGCACGGGACCTATACGGGAGTTGTACGAGCAGTACTTC
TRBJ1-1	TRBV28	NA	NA	CASSADSLRAFF	TGTGCCAGTTCTGCGGACAGTCTAAGAGCTTTCTTT
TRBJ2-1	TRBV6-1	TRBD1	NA	CASRQGAVEQFF	TGTGCCAGCAGACAGGGGGCGGTTGAGCAGTTCTTC
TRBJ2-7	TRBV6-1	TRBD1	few	CASSERDRAYEQYF	TGTGCCAGCAGTGAAAGGGACAGGGCCTACGAGCAGTACTTC
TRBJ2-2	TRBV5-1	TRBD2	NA	CASSSLAGGRNTGELFF	TGCGCCAGCAGCTCACTAGCGGGAGGGAGAAACACCGGGGAGCTGTTTTTT
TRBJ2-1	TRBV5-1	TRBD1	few	CASSLEGQGRNEQFF	TGCGCCAGCAGCTTGGAAGGACAGGGGAGAAATGAGCAGTTCTTC